This note documents a single TCR beta chain sequence. Profiling relied on immunoSEQ multiplex PCR, and the TCRdb table lists in-frame clones only, not all of them. The data show approximately 300,000 clones, around 90% seen once. This specimen belongs to a study of blood T cell repertoires in COVID-19. The germline V gene has CDR1 MRHNA and CDR2 SNTAGT. With V trimmed by 5 bases and J by 10 bases, 7 bases remained unmatched. The length of the CDR3 is 15 residues. The chain recombines TRBV6-4 with TRBJ2-1; 14 bases match TRBD2. Sequencing was performed on peripheral blood. This TCR came from a woman aged 25 to 39 with COVID-19, enrolled during active disease. CDR3 in DNA: TGTGCCAGCAGTCCCGGGACTAGCGGGAGCCGGGAGCAGTTCTTC. Protein product: CASSPGTSGSREQFF.